This is a list of T cell receptor beta chains from one sample in a study of metastatic and nonmetastatic thyroid tumors. TCRdb reprocessed the PCR reads using MiXCR. The sample includes 26,000 or so clones, approximately 16% of them seen just once. Sequenced sample: blood. Receptors originate from a male donor with papillary thyroid cancer or a benign thyroid nodule (not recorded which). Some clones in this sample may be carry-over from other donors' samples. Both conserved end residues are part of each CDR3. D genes are given only for firm matches. Some rows mark clone size as missing; the rest say once, few, many or name a class of expanded clone.

J | D | V | size | CDR3 | DNA
TRBJ2-7 | TRBD2 | TRBV11-2 | - | CASSFSVGVSGLYEQYF | TGTGCCAGCAGCTTCTCGGTCGGGGTTAGCGGGCTCTACGAGCAGTACTTC
TRBJ2-1 | TRBD1 | TRBV25-1 | medium-sized | CASSANWDRGNEQFF | TGTGCCAGCAGTGCTAATTGGGACAGGGGGAATGAGCAGTTCTTC
TRBJ2-7 | - | TRBV15 | medium-sized | CATSREAGNEQYF | TGTGCCACCAGCAGAGAGGCGGGGAACGAGCAGTACTTC
TRBJ2-1 | - | TRBV6-2/TRBV6-3 | few | CASSYGAGSYNEQFF | TGTGCCAGCAGTTACGGCGCGGGGTCCTACAATGAGCAGTTCTTC
TRBJ1-3 | - | TRBV11-3 | few | CASSLEFGASGNTIYF | TGTGCCAGCAGCTTAGAGTTCGGGGCCTCTGGAAACACCATATATTTT
TRBJ1-2 | - | TRBV5-6 | many | CASSLGGVNYGYTF | TGTGCCAGCAGCTTGGGAGGCGTTAACTATGGCTACACCTTC
TRBJ2-2 | TRBD1 | TRBV24-1 | medium-sized | CATRGTGDTGELFF | TGTGCCACCAGGGGGACAGGGGACACCGGGGAGCTGTTTTTT
TRBJ1-6 | - | TRBV10-2 | few | CASSDNSPLHF | TGCGCCAGCAGCGATAATTCACCCCTCCACTTT
TRBJ2-3 | - | TRBV10-2 | - | CASSSVGTDTHHF | TGCGCCAGCAGTAGCGTGGGCACAGATACGCATCATTTT
TRBJ2-7 | TRBD1 | TRBV19 | many | CASQVTGTGYEQYF | TGTGCCTCCCAGGTGACAGGGACAGGATACGAGCAGTACTTC
TRBJ2-1 | - | TRBV24-1 | - | CATSGKKGFPIRNEQFF | TGTGCCACCAGTGGCAAGAAGGGGTTCCCAATTCGCAATGAGCAGTTCTTC
TRBJ2-7 | TRBD1 | TRBV5-4 | many | CASSSGDSQYF | TGTGCCAGCAGCTCTGGGGACAGTCAGTACTTC
TRBJ1-5 | - | TRBV12-3/TRBV12-4 | - | CASSPRGGDDSNQPQHF | TGTGCCAGCAGTCCCCGAGGGGGGGATGATAGCAATCAGCCCCAGCATTTT
TRBJ2-1 | - | TRBV5-5 | - | CASSPAVGGSQQFF | TGTGCCAGCAGTCCAGCCGTGGGGGGCTCCCAGCAGTTCTTC
TRBJ2-2 | TRBD2 | TRBV5-4 | many | CASSRVGRSGELFF | TGTGCCAGCAGCCGGGTCGGGAGGAGCGGGGAGCTGTTTTTT
TRBJ2-3 | - | TRBV20-1 | many | CSARMTSSSTDTQYF | TGCAGTGCGCGGATGACTAGTTCTAGCACAGATACGCAGTATTTT
TRBJ2-2 | - | TRBV12-3/TRBV12-4 | few | CASSFPGRGELFF | TGTGCCAGCAGTTTCCCAGGTCGCGGGGAGCTGTTTTTT
TRBJ2-1 | TRBD1 | TRBV6-1 | few | CFSIRDRSNEQFF | TGTTTCAGCATCCGGGACAGGTCCAATGAGCAGTTCTTC
TRBJ2-7 | - | TRBV20-1 | - | CSAARCGESSYEQYF | TGCAGTGCCGCTCGATGTGGTGAGAGCTCCTACGAGCAGTACTTC
TRBJ2-3 | - | TRBV28 | - | CASSSPGHSTYTQYF | TGTGCCAGCAGTTCTCCTGGACATAGCACATATACGCAGTATTTT
TRBJ2-7 | - | TRBV7-9 | - | CASSFLRRGYEQYF | TGTGCCAGCAGCTTTCTGCGGAGGGGCTACGAGCAGTACTTC
TRBJ2-7 | TRBD2 | TRBV20-1 | many | CSARDHGLAGSYSYEQYF | TGCAGTGCTAGAGACCACGGACTAGCGGGTAGTTACTCCTACGAGCAGTACTTC
TRBJ2-5 | - | TRBV27 | - | CASSPLWTAVETQYF | TGTGCCAGCAGCCCTTTATGGACAGCGGTAGAGACCCAGTACTTC
TRBJ1-5 | - | TRBV5-1 | many | CASSLGGARGNQPQHF | TGCGCCAGCAGCTTGGGGGGGGCCAGGGGCAATCAGCCCCAGCATTTT